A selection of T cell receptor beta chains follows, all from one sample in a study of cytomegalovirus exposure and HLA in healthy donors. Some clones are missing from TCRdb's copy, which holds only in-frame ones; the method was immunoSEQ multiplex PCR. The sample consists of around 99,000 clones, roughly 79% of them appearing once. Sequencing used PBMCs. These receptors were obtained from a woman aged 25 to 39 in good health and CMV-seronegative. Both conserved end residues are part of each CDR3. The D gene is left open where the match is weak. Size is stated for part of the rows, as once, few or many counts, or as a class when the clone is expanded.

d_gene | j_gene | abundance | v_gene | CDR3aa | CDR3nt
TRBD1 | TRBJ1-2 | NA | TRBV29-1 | CSANSGTGNSYGYTF | TGCAGCGCAAACTCCGGGACAGGGAATTCTTATGGCTACACCTTC
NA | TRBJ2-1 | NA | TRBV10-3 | CAISERGYNEQFF | TGTGCCATCAGTGAGAGGGGGTACAATGAGCAGTTCTTC
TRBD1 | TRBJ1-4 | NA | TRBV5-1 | CASSLDRGDEKLFF | TGCGCCAGCAGCCTGGACAGGGGTGACGAAAAACTGTTTTTT
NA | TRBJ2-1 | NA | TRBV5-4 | CASSTDRTGNEQFF | TGTGCCAGCAGCACGGACAGAACCGGCAATGAGCAGTTCTTC
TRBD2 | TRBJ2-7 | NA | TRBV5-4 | CASPGAGERPGEQYF | TGTGCCAGCCCCGGTGCGGGAGAAAGGCCGGGAGAGCAGTACTTC
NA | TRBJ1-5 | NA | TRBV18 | CASSKDRAGDQPQHF | TGTGCCAGCTCAAAGGACAGAGCGGGGGATCAGCCCCAGCATTTT
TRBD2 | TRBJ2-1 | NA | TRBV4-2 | CASSQDGTSGYNEQFF | TGTGCCAGCAGCCAAGATGGGACTAGCGGCTACAATGAGCAGTTCTTC
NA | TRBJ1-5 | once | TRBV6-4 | CASRSSEGGIGNQPQHF | TGTGCCAGCAGAAGCTCGGAGGGAGGTATCGGCAATCAGCCCCAGCATTTT
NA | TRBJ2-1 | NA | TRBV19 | CASSIGGAAGDEQFF | TGTGCCAGTAGTATAGGAGGGGCCGCAGGGGATGAGCAGTTCTTC
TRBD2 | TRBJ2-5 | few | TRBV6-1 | CASREGLAGGLRETQYF | TGTGCCAGCAGAGAAGGACTAGCGGGAGGGCTGCGAGAGACCCAGTACTTC
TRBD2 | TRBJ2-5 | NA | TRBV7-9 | CASSLGLAGETQYF | TGTGCCAGCAGCTTAGGCCTAGCGGGAGAGACCCAGTACTTC